This T cell receptor beta chain was identified in a study of T cells in Graves' hyperthyroidism and ophthalmopathy. Uncontrolled infection, other autoimmune disease, pregnancy or lactation led to exclusion. Clinicians diagnosed patients from clinical symptoms, serum thyroxine and TRAb, thyroid ultrasound and orbital computed tomography. Looked up from germline, CDR1 is LGHNT and CDR2 is FRNRAP. V lost 1 base to trimming and J lost 10 bases, with 10 bases between them. The CDR3 is 12 amino acids. This clonotype appeared a few times. The source material, RNA transcripts, was used to amplify TCR beta CDR3 regions. TCR CDR3 underwent first-round RT-PCR with the HTBI primer set. TCRdb recomputed calls from the multiplex PCR reads with MiXCR, one row per CDR3 protein. The table includes some 550,000 distinct CDR3 sequences, approximately 15% detected once.

This receptor was obtained from a woman aged 40-49 years with Graves' ophthalmopathy. This chain connects TRBV12-5 to TRBJ1-1; D might be TRBD1 (5 bases). The material sequenced was blood. The CDR3, as DNA: TGTGCTAGTGGTTTGGGGCAGGGACGAGCTTTCTTT. Residues: CASGLGQGRAFF.